These T cell receptor beta chains were read from a single sample in a study of T-cell memory formation after mild COVID-19. TCRdb independently ran MiXCR on the 5' RACE reads; one entry per CDR3 protein. The repertoire includes about 440,000 distinct CDR3 sequences, around 20% of them detected once, and more than 8% sits in the top ten. The sequencing input was PBMCs or a T cell subset sorted from them (not recorded which). The receptors were sampled from an adult woman who had mild COVID-19 (a few samples of this study predate the infection). Cell type and time point are not known. Both conserved end residues are part of each CDR3. A D gene is named only where the DNA matches it firmly. Clone size is not always given. Where it is, it says once, few, many or a class for expanded clones.

v_gene	d_gene	abundance	j_gene	CDR3aa	CDR3nt
TRBV24-1	.	.	TRBJ2-5	CAPQGQETQYF	TGTGCCCCCCAGGGACAAGAGACCCAGTACTTC
TRBV5-6	TRBD1	.	TRBJ1-1	CASSLRTGVTEAFF	TGTGCCAGCAGCTTGAGGACAGGCGTGACTGAAGCTTTCTTT
TRBV4-2	TRBD2	few	TRBJ2-7	CASSQDGIAGEGLSYEQYF	TGTGCCAGCAGCCAAGATGGTATAGCGGGGGAGGGGTTATCCTACGAGCAGTACTTC
TRBV6-2/TRBV6-3	TRBD2	few	TRBJ2-3	CASSTLSGTSGSEWQTQYF	TGTGCCAGCAGCACTCTATCCGGGACTAGCGGGAGTGAGTGGCAGACGCAGTATTTT
TRBV4-2	.	few	TRBJ2-7	CASSQVQGPYEQYF	TGTGCCAGCAGCCAAGTTCAGGGTCCCTACGAGCAGTACTTC
TRBV2	.	few	TRBJ2-7	CASIGQKKPYEQYF	TGTGCCAGCATAGGTCAGAAAAAGCCCTACGAGCAGTACTTC
TRBV15	.	few	TRBJ1-5	CATSTKGLIQPQHF	TGTGCCACCAGCACCAAGGGCCTTATTCAGCCCCAGCATTTT
TRBV7-9	.	few	TRBJ2-1	CASSLEGLQNNEQFF	TGTGCCAGCAGCTTAGAGGGACTGCAGAACAATGAGCAGTTCTTC
TRBV12-3/TRBV12-4	.	.	TRBJ2-7	CASSFPGTWEQYF	TGTGCCAGCAGCTTCCCGGGGACCTGGGAGCAGTACTTC
TRBV7-8	.	.	TRBJ2-5	CASSLASGARPRTQYF	TGTGCCAGCAGCTTAGCGTCGGGGGCACGACCCCGGACCCAGTACTTC